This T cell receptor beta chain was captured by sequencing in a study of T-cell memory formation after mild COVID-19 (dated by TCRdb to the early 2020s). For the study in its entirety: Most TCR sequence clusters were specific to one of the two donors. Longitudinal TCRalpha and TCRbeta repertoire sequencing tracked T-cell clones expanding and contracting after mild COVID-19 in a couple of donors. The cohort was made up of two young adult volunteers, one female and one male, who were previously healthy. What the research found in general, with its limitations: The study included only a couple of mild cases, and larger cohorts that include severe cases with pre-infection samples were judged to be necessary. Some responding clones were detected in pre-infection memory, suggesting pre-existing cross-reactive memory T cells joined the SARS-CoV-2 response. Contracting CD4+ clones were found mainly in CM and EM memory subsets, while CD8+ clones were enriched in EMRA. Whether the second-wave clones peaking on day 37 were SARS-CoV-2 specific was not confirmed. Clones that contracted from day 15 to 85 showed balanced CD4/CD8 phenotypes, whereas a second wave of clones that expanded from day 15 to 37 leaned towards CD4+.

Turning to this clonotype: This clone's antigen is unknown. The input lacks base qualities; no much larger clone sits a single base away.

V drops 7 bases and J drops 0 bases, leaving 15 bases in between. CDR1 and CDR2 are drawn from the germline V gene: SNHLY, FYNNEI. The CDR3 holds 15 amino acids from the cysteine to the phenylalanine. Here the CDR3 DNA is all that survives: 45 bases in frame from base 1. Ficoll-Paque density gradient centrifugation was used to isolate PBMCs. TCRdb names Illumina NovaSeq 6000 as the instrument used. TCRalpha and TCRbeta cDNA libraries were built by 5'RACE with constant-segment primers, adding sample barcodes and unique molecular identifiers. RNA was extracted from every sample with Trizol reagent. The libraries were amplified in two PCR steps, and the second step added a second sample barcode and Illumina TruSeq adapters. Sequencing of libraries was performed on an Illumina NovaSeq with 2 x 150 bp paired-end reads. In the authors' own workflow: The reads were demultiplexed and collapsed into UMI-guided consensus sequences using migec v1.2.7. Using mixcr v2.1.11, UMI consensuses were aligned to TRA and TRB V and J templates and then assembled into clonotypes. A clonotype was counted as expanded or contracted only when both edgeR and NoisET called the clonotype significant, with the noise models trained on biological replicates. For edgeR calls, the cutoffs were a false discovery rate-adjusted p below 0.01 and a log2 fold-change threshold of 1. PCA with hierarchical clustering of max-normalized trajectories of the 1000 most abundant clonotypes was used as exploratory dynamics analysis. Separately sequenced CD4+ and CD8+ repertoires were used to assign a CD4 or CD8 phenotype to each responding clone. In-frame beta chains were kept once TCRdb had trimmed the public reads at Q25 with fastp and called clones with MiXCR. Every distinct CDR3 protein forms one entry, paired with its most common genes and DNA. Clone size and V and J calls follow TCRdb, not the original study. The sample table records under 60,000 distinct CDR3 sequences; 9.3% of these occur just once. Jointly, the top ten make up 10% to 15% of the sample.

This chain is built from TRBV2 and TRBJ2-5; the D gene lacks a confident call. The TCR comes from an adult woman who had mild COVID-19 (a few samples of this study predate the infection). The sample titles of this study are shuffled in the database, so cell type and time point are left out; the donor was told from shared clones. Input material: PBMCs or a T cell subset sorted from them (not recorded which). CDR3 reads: CASMASLWDQETQYF. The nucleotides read TGTGCCAGCATGGCCAGTTTATGGGACCAAGAGACCCAGTACTTC.